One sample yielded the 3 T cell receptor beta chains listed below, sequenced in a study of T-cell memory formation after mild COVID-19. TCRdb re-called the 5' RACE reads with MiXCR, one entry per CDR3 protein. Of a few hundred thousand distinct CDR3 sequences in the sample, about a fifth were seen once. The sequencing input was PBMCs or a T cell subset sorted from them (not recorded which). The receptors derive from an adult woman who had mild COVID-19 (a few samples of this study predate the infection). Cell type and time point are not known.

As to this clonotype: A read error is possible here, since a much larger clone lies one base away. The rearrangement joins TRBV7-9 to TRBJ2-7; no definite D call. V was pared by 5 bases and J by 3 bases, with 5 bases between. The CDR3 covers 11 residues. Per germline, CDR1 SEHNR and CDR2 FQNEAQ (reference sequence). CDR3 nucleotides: TGTGCCAGCAGCGCCTACTACGAGCAGTACTTC. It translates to CASSAYYEQYF.

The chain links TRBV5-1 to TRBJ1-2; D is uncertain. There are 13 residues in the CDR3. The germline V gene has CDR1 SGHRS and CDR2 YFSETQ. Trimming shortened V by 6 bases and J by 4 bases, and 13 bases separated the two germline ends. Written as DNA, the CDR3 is TGCGCCAGCACCCAGGACCCCTTCTATGGCTACACCTTC. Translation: CASTQDPFYGYTF.

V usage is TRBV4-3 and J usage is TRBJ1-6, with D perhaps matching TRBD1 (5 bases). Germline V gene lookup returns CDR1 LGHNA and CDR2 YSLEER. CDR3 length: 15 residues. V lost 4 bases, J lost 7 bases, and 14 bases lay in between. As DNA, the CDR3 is TGCGCCAGCAGCCCCCCGCAGGGCGAAAATTCACCCCTCCACTTT. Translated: CASSPPQGENSPLHF.